This TCR beta chain derives from a study of early T cells in non-severe SARS-CoV-2 infection. Losses at the gene ends were 7 bases for V and 3 bases for J; bases not matched to a gene: 5. Germline V gene lookup returns CDR1 SQVTM and CDR2 ANQGSEA. The CDR3 contains 13 residues. TCRdb re-analysed the 5' RACE reads in MiXCR, keeping a single row per CDR3 protein. The data contain about 69,000 distinct CDR3 sequences, over 9.5% of them seen just once; the ten biggest clones take up roughly 6%. Input material: whole blood. The receptor was derived from an adult who was a healthcare worker with PCR-confirmed SARS-CoV-2 infection or an uninfected control (not recorded which). This chain joins TRBV29-1 and TRBJ2-1; 8 bases are shared with TRBD2. As DNA, the CDR3 is TGCAGCGCCCTGGGGACTAGCTACAATGAGCAGTTCTTC. This encodes CSALGTSYNEQFF.